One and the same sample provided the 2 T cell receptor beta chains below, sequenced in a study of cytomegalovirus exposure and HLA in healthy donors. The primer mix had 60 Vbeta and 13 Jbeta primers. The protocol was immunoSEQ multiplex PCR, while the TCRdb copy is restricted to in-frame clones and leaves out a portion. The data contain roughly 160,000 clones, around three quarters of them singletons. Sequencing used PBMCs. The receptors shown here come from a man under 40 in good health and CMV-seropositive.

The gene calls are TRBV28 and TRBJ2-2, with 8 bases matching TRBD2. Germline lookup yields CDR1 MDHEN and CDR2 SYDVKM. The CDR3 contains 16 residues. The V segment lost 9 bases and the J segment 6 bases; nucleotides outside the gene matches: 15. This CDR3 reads CASRTPGLVSAGELFF. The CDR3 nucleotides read TGTGCCAGTAGAACTCCGGGACTAGTTTCGGCCGGGGAGCTGTTTTTT.

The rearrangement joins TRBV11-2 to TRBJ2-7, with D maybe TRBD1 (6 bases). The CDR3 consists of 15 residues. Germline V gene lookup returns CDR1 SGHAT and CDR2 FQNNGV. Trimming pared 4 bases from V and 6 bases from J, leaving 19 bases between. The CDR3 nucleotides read TGTGCCAGCAGCTCCCCCCCTGGGGGCAGGGGCGAGCAGTACTTC. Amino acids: CASSSPPGGRGEQYF.